The clone carrying this T cell receptor beta chain was picked up many times. TCRdb independently ran MiXCR on the RT-PCR reads; one entry per CDR3 protein. The sample lists around 700,000 distinct CDR3 sequences; approximately 15% were seen once. CDR3 size: 16 residues. The germline gives CDR1 LGHNA, CDR2 YSLEER. V lost 1 base, J lost 6 bases, and 18 bases lay in between. Specimen: memory CD4+ T cells from blood. The source of this sequence is a female donor in good health, serving as a healthy control. The chain carries TRBV4-3 and TRBJ1-2; D call uncertain. CDR3 loop: CASSQGPGVVSNGYTF. CDR3 bases: TGCGCCAGCAGCCAAGGACCGGGAGTTGTATCGAATGGCTACACCTTC.